This is a list of T cell receptor beta chains from one sample in a study of metastatic and nonmetastatic thyroid tumors. Via MiXCR, TCRdb re-called the PCR reads. The sample consists of about 19,000 clones, just over 35% of them appearing once. The material sequenced was tumor tissue. Every receptor here comes from a female donor with papillary thyroid cancer or a benign thyroid nodule (not recorded which). Some clones in this sample may be carry-over from other donors' samples. The CDR3 runs from the conserved cysteine through the conserved F or W. D genes are given only for firm matches. Clone size is not always given. Where it is, it says once, few, many or a class for expanded clones.

.	TRBV7-3	.	TRBJ2-1	TGTGCCAGCAGCCCCGGGACTCACAATGAGCAGTTCTTC	CASSPGTHNEQFF
TRBD1	TRBV6-1	few	TRBJ1-2	TGTGCCAGCAGTGAGGCCGGACAGGGGGCAATCTATGGCTACACCTTC	CASSEAGQGAIYGYTF
TRBD1	TRBV4-1	.	TRBJ1-5	TGCGCCAGCAGCCAGCGGACAGGGGGCAATCAGCCCCAGCATTTT	CASSQRTGGNQPQHF
.	TRBV20-1	many	TRBJ1-2	TGCAGTGCTAGAGATTCGTTTTTTCGGCTGGTGGGCGGGGGAGATCTCTATGGCTACACCTTC	CSARDSFFRLVGGGDLYGYTF
.	TRBV20-1	.	TRBJ2-3	TGCAGTGCTAGAGATTTCTCCGGGGGTACGCAGTATTTT	CSARDFSGGTQYF
TRBD2	TRBV4-1	.	TRBJ2-3	TGCGCCAGCAGCCTCGGACTAGCGGGAACAGATACGCAGTATTTT	CASSLGLAGTDTQYF
TRBD1	TRBV6-4	.	TRBJ2-2	TGTGCCAGCAGCACCGGGACAGGGGGGAGCACCGGGGAGCTGTTTTTT	CASSTGTGGSTGELFF
TRBD1	TRBV2	.	TRBJ2-1	TGTGCCGGCAGTTTTACCGGGACAGGGGTCAATGAGCAGTTCTTC	CAGSFTGTGVNEQFF
TRBD2	TRBV25-1	few	TRBJ2-2	TGTGCCAGCAGCGGCGGGAGAAATACCGGGGAGCTGTTTTTT	CASSGGRNTGELFF
.	TRBV6-1	few	TRBJ2-3	TGTGCCAGCAGCAACGGGTTAGTCACAGATACGCAGTATTTT	CASSNGLVTDTQYF
.	TRBV27	many	TRBJ2-1	TGTGCCAGCAGTCCCCAGGGTGGTGGAAGCAATGAGCAGTTCTTC	CASSPQGGGSNEQFF
TRBD1	TRBV6-2/TRBV6-3	few	TRBJ1-2	TGTGCCAGCAGTTACGCGGACAGGGGGACTGGCTACACCTTC	CASSYADRGTGYTF
.	TRBV25-1	.	TRBJ1-2	TGTGCCAGCAGTGATAGCTCAGGGGCCTATGGCTACACCTTC	CASSDSSGAYGYTF